This entry lists 23 T cell receptor beta chains sequenced from one sample in a study of T cells in Graves' hyperthyroidism and ophthalmopathy. RNA transcripts gave rise to amplified TCR beta CDR3 regions. First-round RT-PCR targeting the TCR CDR3 was performed with the HTBI primer set. TCRdb used MiXCR to reprocess the multiplex PCR reads, holding one entry per CDR3 protein. The sample contains about 300,000 distinct CDR3 sequences, around 19% of which appear only once. The specimen was blood. The receptor set was obtained from a man between 45 and 60 years old with Graves' ophthalmopathy.

This clonotype showed up many times. V usage is TRBV11-2 and J usage is TRBJ2-3; a possible D gene is TRBD2 (6 bases). Trimming took 4 bases from V and 6 from J, leaving 11 bases between them. Germline V gene sequence: CDR1 SGHAT, CDR2 FQNNGV. This CDR3 is 13 amino acids long. CDR3 DNA: TGTGCCAGCAGCTGGGGGGTAGGGGATACGCAGTATTTT. Encoded protein: CASSWGVGDTQYF.

This clonotype appeared a single time. This rearrangement joins TRBV30 to TRBJ1-3; 7 bases map to TRBD1. V lost 2 bases and J lost 5; bases outside the gene matches: 9. Germline CDR1 and CDR2: GTSNPN and SVGIG (reference sequence). The CDR3 is made up of 15 amino acids. CDR3 DNA sequence: TGTGCCTGGAGTATGACAGGGAATTACAGAAACACCATATATTTT. The encoded protein is CAWSMTGNYRNTIYF.

This clonotype has ten or more counts. This rearrangement joins TRBV3-1 to TRBJ1-1, with a possible D match to TRBD1 (5 bases). Germline V gives CDR1 LGHDT, CDR2 YNNKEL (reference sequence). The V end lost 3 bases, the J end lost 1 base, and 9 bases lay between the germline ends. This CDR3 spans 14 amino acids. CDR3 coding DNA: TGTGCCAGCAGCCAGGGGGTGAGGAACACTGAAGCTTTCTTT. The encoded protein is CASSQGVRNTEAFF.

This clonotype was counted many times. This chain uses TRBV28 with TRBJ1-2, with D possibly TRBD1 on 6 matching bases. The germline gives CDR1 MDHEN, CDR2 SYDVKM. The CDR3 sequence is 12 residues long. Trimming cost V 6 bases and J 8 bases, with 13 bases left between them. The CDR3 sequence: CASSTQGKGYTF. For the CDR3, the DNA is TGTGCCAGCAGCACCCAGGGGAAGGGCTACACCTTC.

This clonotype has at least ten counts. The V and J genes are TRBV20-1 and TRBJ2-1; 11 bases match TRBD2. Per germline, CDR1 DFQATT and CDR2 SNEGSKA (reference sequence). Germline trimming cut 0 bases from V and 7 bases from J; bases unmatched to any gene: 2. The CDR3 consists of 14 residues. CDR3 sequence (DNA): TGCAGTGCTAGAGATTTAGCGGGAGGGAATGAGCAGTTCTTC. Translated, it gives CSARDLAGGNEQFF.

The J gene is TRBJ2-1, the V gene TRBV6-1; the D is unclear. The germline V and J ends were trimmed by 7 bases and 0 bases, with 13 bases remaining between them. The germline V gene encodes CDR1 MNHNS and CDR2 SASEGT. The CDR3 covers 15 residues. The CDR3 sequence is CASKPRESSYNEQFF. The CDR3 DNA is TGTGCCAGCAAACCTCGAGAGAGCTCCTACAATGAGCAGTTCTTC.

The CDR3 DNA follows: TGTGCCAGCAGCGTAGGGGCTAGCGGGAACGGCGGGGAGCTGTTTTTT. Protein sequence: CASSVGASGNGGELFF. This chain links TRBV9 with TRBJ2-2; 9 bases fit TRBD2. V trimming: 0 bases; J trimming: 7 bases; junction bases outside the gene matches: 7. CDR1 and CDR2 from the germline V gene are SGDLS and YYNGEE. This CDR3 has 16 residues.

The CDR3 nucleotides read TGTGCCACCAGTGATCACAGAACCTCTACAGATACGCAGTATTTT. This translates into CATSDHRTSTDTQYF. The chain employs TRBV24-1 and TRBJ2-3; unclear D gene. The CDR3 runs to 15 residues. V lost 3 bases to trimming and J lost 3 bases, with 12 bases between them. Looked up from germline, CDR1 is KGHDR and CDR2 is SFDVKD.

This clonotype turned up a few times. V usage is TRBV27 and J usage is TRBJ2-1; tentative D call: TRBD2 (6 bases). The CDR3 covers 15 residues. V was clipped by 8 bases and J by 0 bases, with 14 bases between them. Germline CDR1 is MNHEY and CDR2 is SMNVEV (reference sequence). The CDR3 loop reads CASRRGGSSYNEQFF. DNA of the CDR3: TGTGCCAGCCGGAGGGGAGGTAGCTCCTACAATGAGCAGTTCTTC.

As for this clonotype: A read error may explain this, as a much larger clone is one base away. The chain links TRBV5-1 to TRBJ2-1; 8 positions match TRBD2. This CDR3 is built from 15 residues. CDR1 SGHRS and CDR2 YFSETQ come from the germline V gene. In nucleotides, the CDR3 is TGCGCCCGCAGCTTCGATGGGGGACTAGGTGGTGAGCAGTTCTTC. Amino acids: CARSFDGGLGGEQFF. Complete variable domain (other parts from reference TRBV5-1 and TRBJ2-1): KAGVTQTPRYLIKTRGQQVTLSCSPISGHRSVSWYQQTPGQGLQFLFEYFSETQRNKGNFPGRFSGRQFSNSRSEMNVSTLELGDSALYLCARSFDGGLGGEQFFGPGTRLTVL.

The sample holds a few counts of this clonotype. CDR3: CASSSKDIVQFF. The DNA for the CDR3 is TGCGCCAGCAGCTCGAAAGATATTGTGCAGTTCTTC. The chain links TRBV5-1 to TRBJ2-1; D remains unclear. The germline V and J ends were trimmed by 3 bases and 12 bases, with 13 bases remaining between them. This CDR3 has 12 amino acids. Germline assignment: CDR1 SGHRS and CDR2 YFSETQ.

This clonotype has at least ten counts. The V gene is TRBV7-3, the J gene TRBJ2-1, with 8 nucleotides matching TRBD1. CDR3 length: 14 amino acids. Germline V gene lookup returns CDR1 SGHTA and CDR2 FQGTGA. V trimming: 5 bases; J trimming: 6 bases; junction bases outside the gene matches: 6. DNA for the CDR3: TGTGCCAGCAGCCGGACAGGGTTGGGCAATGAGCAGTTCTTC. Translated, it gives CASSRTGLGNEQFF.

The sample holds many counts of this clonotype. The chain carries TRBV28 and TRBJ2-7; perhaps D is TRBD1 or TRBD2 (5 bases each). CDR1 is MDHEN and CDR2 is SYDVKM in the germline V gene. This CDR3 comprises 13 residues. Trimming stripped 3 bases from V and 4 bases from J, with 10 bases between. This CDR3 is CASSFGGPYEQYF. Here the CDR3 DNA reads TGTGCCAGCAGTTTTGGGGGACCTTACGAGCAGTACTTC.

Ten or more counts support this clonotype. The chain employs TRBV7-9 and TRBJ2-7, with D uncertain. The CDR3 totals 14 residues. CDR1 and CDR2 (germline): SEHNR, FQNEAQ (reference sequence). Trimming took 3 bases from V and 2 from J, leaving 11 bases between them. The CDR3 protein is CASSFDGGAYEQYF. CDR3 DNA sequence: TGTGCCAGCAGCTTCGATGGCGGAGCCTACGAGCAGTACTTC.

The CDR3 sequence: CASSYALAGGYNEQFF. In DNA, the CDR3 is TGTGCCAGCAGTTATGCCCTCGCCGGAGGTTACAATGAGCAGTTCTTC. V and J are TRBV6-5 and TRBJ2-1, with a weak D call TRBD2 (5 bases). The CDR3 loop spans 16 amino acids. Per germline, CDR1 MNHEY and CDR2 SVGAGI. The V end was cut by 3 bases, the J end by 4 bases, with 16 bases between.

This clonotype was counted at least ten times. The chain carries TRBV28 and TRBJ2-1, with no clear D. V was cut by 7 bases and J by 4 bases, with 20 bases left in between. The CDR3 loop spans 16 amino acids. Germline V gene data show CDR1 as MDHEN and CDR2 as SYDVKM. CDR3 in DNA: TGTGCCAGCACCACCGGCCTACGGCTGGAATACAATGAGCAGTTCTTC. Amino acids: CASTTGLRLEYNEQFF.

The chain combines TRBV29-1 with TRBJ2-2; 8 nucleotides match TRBD1. CDR3 length equals 14 residues. Germline values: CDR1 SQVTM, CDR2 ANQGSEA. V lost 4 bases and J lost 3; bases outside the gene matches: 4. The CDR3 DNA sequence: TGCAGCGTTGGGCGCAGGGGGCACACCGGGGAGCTGTTTTTT. Residues: CSVGRRGHTGELFF.

V is TRBV7-8 and J is TRBJ2-7, with 9 nucleotides matching TRBD1. V dropped 5 bases and J dropped 5; count of bases not matched to a gene: 10. Per germline, CDR1 SGHVS and CDR2 FQNEAQ. CDR3 length equals 15 residues. CDR3 loop: CASSRGQGGLHEQYF. As DNA, the CDR3 is TGTGCCAGCAGCCGGGGACAGGGAGGACTCCACGAGCAGTACTTC.

The V and J genes are TRBV9 and TRBJ2-5; 10 nucleotides agree with TRBD2. CDR3 length: 15 residues. Germline V gives CDR1 SGDLS, CDR2 YYNGEE. V trimming: 0 bases; J trimming: 1 base; junction bases outside the gene matches: 0. The CDR3 bases are TGTGCCAGCAGCGTAGTAGCGGGAGGCCAAGAGACCCAGTACTTC. Protein sequence: CASSVVAGGQETQYF.

Ten or more counts support this clonotype. CDR3 nucleotide sequence: TGTGCCAGCAGCGGAGACACCGGCGATGAAAAACTGTTTTTT. It yields the protein CASSGDTGDEKLFF. The genes are TRBV7-9 and TRBJ1-4, with D unclear. The length of the CDR3 is 14 residues. Looked up from germline, CDR1 is SEHNR and CDR2 is FQNEAQ (reference sequence). V lost 5 bases to trimming and J lost 6 bases, with 13 bases between them. Together with reference TRBV7-9 and TRBJ1-4, the CDR3 gives the full variable domain: DTGVSQNPRHKITKRGQNVTFRCDPISEHNRLYWYRQTLGQGPEFLTYFQNEAQLEKSRLLSDRFSAERPKGSFSTLEIQRTEQGDSAMYLCASSGDTGDEKLFFGSGTQLSVL.

This clonotype was counted many times. The rearrangement uses TRBV7-9 and TRBJ1-6; tentative D call: TRBD1 (5 bases). V lost 3 bases and J lost 10, with 13 bases in between. CDR3 length: 14 residues. CDR1 SEHNR and CDR2 FQNEAQ come from the germline V gene (reference sequence). The CDR3 DNA reads TGTGCCAGCAGCTTGGGGGAAGTAGGGTCACCCCTCCACTTT. As protein: CASSLGEVGSPLHF. The full variable domain, rest sourced from reference TRBV7-9 and TRBJ1-6, is DTGVSQNPRHKITKRGQNVTFRCDPISEHNRLYWYRQTLGQGPEFLTYFQNEAQLEKSRLLSDRFSAERPKGSFSTLEIQRTEQGDSAMYLCASSLGEVGSPLHFGNGTRLTVT.

In this sample, this clonotype turned up many times. This chain joins TRBV5-1 and TRBJ2-1; D unresolved. This CDR3 is built from 12 residues. Trimming took off 0 bases at V and 7 bases at J, with 5 bases between the two ends. CDR1 and CDR2 from the germline V gene are SGHRS and YFSETQ. CDR3 nucleotides: TGCGCCAGCAGCTTGGCCGGTAATGAGCAGTTCTTC. It codes for CASSLAGNEQFF.

This clonotype was seen more than once but under ten times. V and J are TRBV7-3 and TRBJ2-7; D is possibly TRBD2 (6 bases). V lost 5 bases and J 3 bases, leaving 11 bases between the germline ends. Germline V gene lookup returns CDR1 SGHTA and CDR2 FQGTGA. The CDR3 is made up of 13 amino acids. The CDR3 nucleotides are TGTGCCAGCAGCCCAGACGGGGGCTACGAGCAGTACTTC. Residues: CASSPDGGYEQYF.